This TCR beta chain was recovered during a study of blood T cell repertoires in COVID-19. Study background: Some COVID-19 samples were acute and others convalescent; all came from the United States, Italy and Spain. In each case, the material was cDNA or gDNA derived from T cells, B-cell-depleted T cells, or PBMCs.

In the authors' workflow: Cell counts per sample came from amplifying reference gene primers. Sequenced by immunoSEQ multiplex PCR; TCRdb stores in-frame clones only, minus some. V and J calls and clone size follow that table, whereas D and trimming were derived from the DNA. This table has tens of thousands of clones, about 91% appearing once. V was pared by 4 bases and J by 2 bases, with 21 bases of the junction left unmatched. This CDR3 is built from 20 residues. CDR1 is LGHNA and CDR2 is YNFKEQ in the germline V gene. This clone is a singleton in its sample. Sequencing used peripheral blood. The chain uses TRBV4-2 and TRBJ2-5, with 8 positions matching TRBD1. The sequence derives from a human donor with active COVID-19. The donor label of this sample is uncertain. In DNA, the CDR3 is TGTGCCAGCAGCCTCACCCTGGCGGCAGGGGGCACTTTAGGTCAAGAGACCCAGTACTTC. Translation gives CASSLTLAAGGTLGQETQYF.